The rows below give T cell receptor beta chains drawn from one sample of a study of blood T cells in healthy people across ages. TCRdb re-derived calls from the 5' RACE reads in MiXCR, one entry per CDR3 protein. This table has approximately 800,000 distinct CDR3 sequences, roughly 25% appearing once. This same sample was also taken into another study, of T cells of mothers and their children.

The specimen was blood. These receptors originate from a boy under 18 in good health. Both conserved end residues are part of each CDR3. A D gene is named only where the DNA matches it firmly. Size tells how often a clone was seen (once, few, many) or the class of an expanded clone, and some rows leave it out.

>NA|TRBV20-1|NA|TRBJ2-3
TGCAGTGCCACCAAGACTACCTCGGACAATCAGTTCGGCACAGATACGCAGTATTTT
CSATKTTSDNQFGTDTQYF
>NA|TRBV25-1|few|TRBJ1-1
TGTGCCAGCAGTGACGATCAGCCCCCGAACACTGAAGCTTTCTTT
CASSDDQPPNTEAFF
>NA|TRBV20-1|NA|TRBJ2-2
TGCAGTGCTAGTCTGGGTACAAGCACCGGGGAGCTGTTTTTT
CSASLGTSTGELFF
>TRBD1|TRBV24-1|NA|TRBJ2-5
TGTGCCACCAGTGATCCGGGACAGGACCAAGAGACCCAGTACTTC
CATSDPGQDQETQYF
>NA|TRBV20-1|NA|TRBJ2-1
TGCAGTGCGTTGGGATACAATGAGCAGTTCTTC
CSALGYNEQFF
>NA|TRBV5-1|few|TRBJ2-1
TGCGCCAGCAGCCAACAACACTTGGGTGAGCAGTTCTTC
CASSQQHLGEQFF
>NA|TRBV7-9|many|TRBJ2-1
TGTGCCAGCAGCCTAGTAGGGGGCTCCTACAATGAGCAGTTCTTC
CASSLVGGSYNEQFF
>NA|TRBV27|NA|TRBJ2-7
TGTGCCAGCTGGAGAGGACCCTACGAGCAGTACTTC
CASWRGPYEQYF
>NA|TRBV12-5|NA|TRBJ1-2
TGTGCTAGTGGCCTACCAACCCCTCCTAATAACACAGGGTGCTATGGCTACACCTTC
CASGLPTPPNNTGCYGYTF
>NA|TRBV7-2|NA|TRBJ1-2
TGTGCCAGCAGCTTAGTCAGGCATGAGGGCTACACCTTC
CASSLVRHEGYTF
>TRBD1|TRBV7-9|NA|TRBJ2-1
TGTGCCAGCAGCTTGGTCGGGACAGGGTACAATGAGCAGTTTTTC
CASSLVGTGYNEQFF
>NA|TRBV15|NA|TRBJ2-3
TGTGCCACCAGCCTTGAGAGCACAGATACGCAGTATTTT
CATSLESTDTQYF
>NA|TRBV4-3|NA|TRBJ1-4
TGCGCCAGCAGCCAGTCATTCAGATCAACTAATGAAAAACTGTTTTTT
CASSQSFRSTNEKLFF
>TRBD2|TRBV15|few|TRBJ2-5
TGTGCCACCAGCACAGGACTAGCTCCAGAGACCCAGTACTTC
CATSTGLAPETQYF